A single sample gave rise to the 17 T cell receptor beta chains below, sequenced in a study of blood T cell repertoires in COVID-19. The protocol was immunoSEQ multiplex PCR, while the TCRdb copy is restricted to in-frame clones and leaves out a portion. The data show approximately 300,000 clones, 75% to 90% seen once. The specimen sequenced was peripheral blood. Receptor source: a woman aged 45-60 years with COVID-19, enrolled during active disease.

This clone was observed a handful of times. Written as DNA, the CDR3 is TGTGCCAGCAGCCGGGTGGGACAGTTCAATGAGCAGTTCTTC. Translated: CASSRVGQFNEQFF. The chain has TRBV14 and TRBJ2-1, with TRBD1 matching 7 bases. The CDR3 contains 14 residues. The germline V gene encodes CDR1 SGHDN and CDR2 FVKESK. V dropped 4 bases and J dropped 6; count of bases not matched to a gene: 6.

As DNA, the CDR3 is TGTGCCAGCAGCAACCGGGACAGGAAATACAATGAGCAGTTCTTC. This encodes CASSNRDRKYNEQFF. V and J are TRBV11-2 and TRBJ2-1; 8 bases agree with TRBD1. This CDR3 is built from 15 residues. J gave up 4 bases and V 5 bases, and 7 bases lay outside the gene matches. The germline CDR1 and CDR2 sequences are SGHAT and FQNNGV.

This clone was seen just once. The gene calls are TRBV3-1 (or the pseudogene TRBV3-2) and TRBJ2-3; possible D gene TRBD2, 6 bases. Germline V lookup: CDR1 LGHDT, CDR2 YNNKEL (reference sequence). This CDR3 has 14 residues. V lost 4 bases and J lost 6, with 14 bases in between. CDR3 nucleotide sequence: TGTGCCAGCAGCCTCACATCGGGGGTTGATACGCAGTATTTT. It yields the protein CASSLTSGVDTQYF.

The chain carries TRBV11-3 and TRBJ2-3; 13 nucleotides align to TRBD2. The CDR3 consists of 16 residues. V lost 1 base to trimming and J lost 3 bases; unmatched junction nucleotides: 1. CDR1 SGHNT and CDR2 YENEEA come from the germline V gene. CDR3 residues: CASSLGTSGRTDTQYF. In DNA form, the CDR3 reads TGTGCCAGCAGCTTAGGGACTAGCGGGAGAACAGATACGCAGTATTTT.

CDR3 sequence: CATRSTDREDTQYF. The CDR3 DNA is TGTGCCACCAGATCCACGGACAGGGAAGATACGCAGTATTTT. The chain employs TRBV24-1 and TRBJ2-3; 8 bases line up with TRBD1. After removal of 7 bases from V and 5 bases from J, the junction contained 7 bases not matched to a gene. Germline V lookup: CDR1 KGHDR, CDR2 SFDVKD. This CDR3 spans 14 amino acids.

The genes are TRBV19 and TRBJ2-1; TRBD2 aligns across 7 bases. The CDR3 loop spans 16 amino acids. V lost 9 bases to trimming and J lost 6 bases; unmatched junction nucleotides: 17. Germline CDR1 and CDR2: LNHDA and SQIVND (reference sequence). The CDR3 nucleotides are TGTGCCAGCAGAAAGCGGGAAGGAGTTGGTTTCAATGAGCAGTTCTTC. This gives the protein CASRKREGVGFNEQFF.

The chain's CDR3 is CASSQATGEGTGELFF. Here the CDR3 DNA reads TGCGCCAGCAGCCAGGCGACAGGGGAGGGCACCGGGGAGCTGTTTTTT. The rearrangement uses TRBV4-1 and TRBJ2-2; perhaps TRBD1 as D (8 bases). This CDR3 has 16 residues. V shed 3 bases and J shed 4 bases, with 15 bases lying between them. The V gene's germline CDR1 is MGHRA and CDR2 YSYEKL.

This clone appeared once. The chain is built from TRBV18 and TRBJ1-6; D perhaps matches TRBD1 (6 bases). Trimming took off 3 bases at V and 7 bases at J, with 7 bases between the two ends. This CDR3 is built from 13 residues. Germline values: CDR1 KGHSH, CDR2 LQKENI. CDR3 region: CASSPGQNSPLHF. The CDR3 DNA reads TGTGCCAGCTCACCCGGACAGAATTCACCCCTCCACTTT.

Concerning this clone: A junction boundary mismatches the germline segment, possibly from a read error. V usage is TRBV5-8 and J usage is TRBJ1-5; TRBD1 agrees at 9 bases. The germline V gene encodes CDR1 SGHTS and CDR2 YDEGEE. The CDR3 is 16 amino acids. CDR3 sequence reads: CASRAPGTGSSQPQHF. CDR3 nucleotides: TGTGCCAGCAGAGCTCCCGGGACAGGGAGCAGTCAGCCCCAGCATTTT.

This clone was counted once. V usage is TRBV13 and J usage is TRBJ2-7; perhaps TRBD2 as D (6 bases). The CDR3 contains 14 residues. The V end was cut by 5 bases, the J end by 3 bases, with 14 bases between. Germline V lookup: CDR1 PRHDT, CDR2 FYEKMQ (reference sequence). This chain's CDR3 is CASSHSGSHYEQYF. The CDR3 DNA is TGTGCCAGCAGCCATTCCGGGAGTCACTACGAGCAGTACTTC.

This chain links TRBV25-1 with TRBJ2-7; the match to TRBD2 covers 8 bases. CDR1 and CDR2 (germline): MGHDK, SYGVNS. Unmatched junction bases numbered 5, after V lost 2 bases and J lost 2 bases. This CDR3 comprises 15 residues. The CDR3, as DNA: TGTGCCAGCAGTGAACACGAGCGGGAGCCCTACGAGCAGTACTTC. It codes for CASSEHEREPYEQYF.

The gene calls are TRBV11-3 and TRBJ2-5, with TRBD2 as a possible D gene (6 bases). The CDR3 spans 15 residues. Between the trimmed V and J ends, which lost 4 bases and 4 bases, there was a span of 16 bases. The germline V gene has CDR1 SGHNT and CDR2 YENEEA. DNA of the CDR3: TGTGCCAGCAGCTCCTTGTCCAGGAGGGGAGAGACCCAGTACTTC. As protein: CASSSLSRRGETQYF.

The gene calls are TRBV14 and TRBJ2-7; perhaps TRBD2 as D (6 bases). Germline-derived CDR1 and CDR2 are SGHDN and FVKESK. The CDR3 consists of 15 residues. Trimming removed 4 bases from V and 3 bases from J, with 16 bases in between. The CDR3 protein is CASSPLIRGNYEQYF. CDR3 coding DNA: TGTGCCAGCAGCCCTTTGATTCGGGGGAACTACGAGCAGTACTTC.

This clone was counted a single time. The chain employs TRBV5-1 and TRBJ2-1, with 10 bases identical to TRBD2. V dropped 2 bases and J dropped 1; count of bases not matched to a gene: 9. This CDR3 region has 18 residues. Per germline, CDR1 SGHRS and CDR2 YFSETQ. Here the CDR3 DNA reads TGCGCCAGCAGCTTCCTCAACCTAGCGGGAGAATCCTACAATGAGCAGTTCTTC. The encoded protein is CASSFLNLAGESYNEQFF. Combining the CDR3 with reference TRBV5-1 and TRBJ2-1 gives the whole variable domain KAGVTQTPRYLIKTRGQQVTLSCSPISGHRSVSWYQQTPGQGLQFLFEYFSETQRNKGNFPGRFSGRQFSNSRSEMNVSTLELGDSALYLCASSFLNLAGESYNEQFFGPGTRLTVL.

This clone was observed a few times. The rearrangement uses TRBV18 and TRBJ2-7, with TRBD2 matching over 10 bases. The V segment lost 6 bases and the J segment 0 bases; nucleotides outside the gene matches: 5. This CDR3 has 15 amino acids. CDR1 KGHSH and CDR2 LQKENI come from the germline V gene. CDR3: CASSRTSGDSYEQYF. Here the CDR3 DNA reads TGTGCCAGCTCCCGGACTAGCGGTGACTCCTACGAGCAGTACTTC.

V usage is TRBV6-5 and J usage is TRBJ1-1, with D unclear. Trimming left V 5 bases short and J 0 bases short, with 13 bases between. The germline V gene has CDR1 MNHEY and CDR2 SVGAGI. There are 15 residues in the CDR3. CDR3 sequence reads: CASSIQLTMNTEAFF. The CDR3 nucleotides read TGTGCCAGCAGTATACAGCTTACCATGAACACTGAAGCTTTCTTT.

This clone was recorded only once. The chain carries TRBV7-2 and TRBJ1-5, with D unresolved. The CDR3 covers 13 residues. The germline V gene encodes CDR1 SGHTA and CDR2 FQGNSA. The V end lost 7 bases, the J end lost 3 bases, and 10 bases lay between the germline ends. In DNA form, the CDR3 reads TGTGCCAGCAAACAGTGGGTCAATCAGCCCCAGCATTTT. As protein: CASKQWVNQPQHF.